The clone carrying this T cell receptor (beta chain) is labeled medium-sized (0.01 to 0.1%). The sample belongs to a study of HIV-infected patients and healthy controls. Whole blood was used without fractionation, so all unsorted peripheral T cells were included. About 540 ng RNA was reverse transcribed with alpha and beta constant-region primers. Separate chain-specific third strand synthesis with multiplexing indices produced the alpha and beta libraries. Each molecule carried a 12-nucleotide identifier made of two joined random hexamers added before amplification. One entry per CDR3 protein, called by TCRdb with MiXCR from the 5' RACE reads. The top ten hold around 7.7% of the sample, which has some 9,300 distinct CDR3 sequences, about 6% seen once. Trimming pared 0 bases from V and 4 bases from J, leaving 6 bases between. The CDR3 runs to 14 residues. Germline-derived CDR1 and CDR2 are SGHTA and FQGNSA.

The chain recombines TRBV7-2 with TRBJ2-2; D ambiguous. The specimen was blood. The clonotype originates from an adult in good health. Here the CDR3 DNA reads TGTGCCAGCAGCTTAGCAGAGACCACCGGGGAGCTGTTTTTT. Its translation is CASSLAETTGELFF.